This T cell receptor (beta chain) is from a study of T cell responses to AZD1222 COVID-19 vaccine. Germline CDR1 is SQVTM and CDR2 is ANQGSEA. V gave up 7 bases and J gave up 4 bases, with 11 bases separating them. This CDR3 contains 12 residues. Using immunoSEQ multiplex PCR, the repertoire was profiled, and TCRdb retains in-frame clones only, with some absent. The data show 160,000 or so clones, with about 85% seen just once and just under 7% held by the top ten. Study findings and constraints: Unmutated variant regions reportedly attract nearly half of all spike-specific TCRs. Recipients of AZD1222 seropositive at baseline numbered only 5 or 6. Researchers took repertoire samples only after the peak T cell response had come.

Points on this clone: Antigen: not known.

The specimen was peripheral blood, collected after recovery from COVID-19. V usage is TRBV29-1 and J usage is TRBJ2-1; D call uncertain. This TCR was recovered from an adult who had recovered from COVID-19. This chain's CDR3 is CSAVDAYNEQFF. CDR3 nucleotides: TGCAGCGCCGTGGACGCTTACAATGAGCAGTTCTTC.